This TCR beta chain emerged from a study of control samples from healthy donors and cancer patients. Germline lookup yields CDR1 SGHKS and CDR2 YYEKEE (reference sequence). This CDR3 has 16 residues. Germline trimming cut 4 bases from V and 1 base from J; bases unmatched to any gene: 9. This table comes from immunoSEQ multiplex PCR, and its TCRdb copy is limited to in-frame clones, with some not included. The table records around 15,000 clones, more than 75% of them present only once. The specimen sequenced was PBMCs. This TCR came from a woman in her 70s with colorectal cancer. This chain links TRBV5-5 with TRBJ2-3, with 7 bases that match TRBD2. In DNA, the CDR3 is TGTGCCAGCAGCGACGGGGGAGGGCTCGGCACAGATACGCAGTATTTT. This gives the protein CASSDGGGLGTDTQYF. Complete variable domain (other parts from reference TRBV5-5 and TRBJ2-3): DAGVTQSPTHLIKTRGQQVTLRCSPISGHKSVSWYQQVLGQGPQFIFQYYEKEERGRGNFPDRFSARQFPNYSSELNVNALLLGDSALYLCASSDGGGLGTDTQYFGPGTRLTVL.